This TCR beta chain stems from a study of cytomegalovirus exposure and HLA in healthy donors. Study-wide points: When a later analysis compared HLA-associated TCR beta chains with equally common others, the HLA-associated chains turned out to be more clonally expanded and to have lower generation probabilities.

In the PCR, 60 Vbeta and 13 Jbeta primers were used. Sequenced by immunoSEQ multiplex PCR; TCRdb stores in-frame clones only, minus some. The sample includes over 90,000 clones, 70% to 75% of them seen just once. Deletions cut 2 bases from V and 0 bases from J, with 17 bases between. This CDR3 contains 18 residues. The V gene's germline CDR1 is SNHLY and CDR2 FYNNEI. In the case of this clone: The antigen is not known.

Though nominally healthy at sampling, donors likely had unrecorded immune exposures. The sequence was collected from a man aged 35 to 55 in good health and CMV-seronegative. The V call is TRBV2, the J call TRBJ1-5, with a weak D call TRBD1 (5 bases). Specimen: PBMCs. The CDR3 here is CASSERFRDQNSNQPQHF. The CDR3 DNA follows: TGTGCCAGCAGTGAAAGATTCAGGGATCAAAATAGCAATCAGCCCCAGCATTTT.